The 21 T cell receptor beta chains presented below share a single source sample, sequenced in a study of Graves' ophthalmopathy and Graves' hyperthyroidism. Using RNA transcripts, the TCR beta CDR3 regions were amplified. Amplification began with first-round RT-PCR using HTBI primers, then second-round multiplex PCR was performed. TCRdb analysed the multiplex PCR reads with MiXCR anew, one entry per CDR3 protein. The repertoire holds 600,000 to 950,000 distinct CDR3 sequences, with roughly two fifths as singletons. Sequenced input: peripheral blood. The receptors derive from an adult man with Graves' ophthalmopathy.

This clonotype was observed at least ten times. The chain has TRBV10-1 and TRBJ2-5, with D perhaps matching TRBD2 (5 bases). With 0 bases removed from V and 8 bases from J, the gap between germline ends came to 19 bases. CDR3 length equals 16 residues. Per the germline V gene, CDR1 is WNHNN and CDR2 is SYGVQD (reference sequence). The CDR3 spells CASSESSTGVEGTQYF. In DNA, the CDR3 is TGCGCCAGCAGTGAGTCGTCCACCGGGGTGGAAGGTACCCAGTACTTC.

The DNA for the CDR3 is TGTGCCAGCAGCTGGGGGGTACAGGGGGCGAGAGGGACCCAGTACTTC. It translates to CASSWGVQGARGTQYF. The chain links TRBV7-9 to TRBJ2-5; 9 bases line up with TRBD1. The CDR3 length is 16 residues. The germline CDR1 and CDR2 sequences are SEHNR and FQNEAQ (reference sequence). With 4 bases clipped from V and 7 bases from J, the junction kept 13 bases outside the gene matches.

This clonotype appeared once. V is TRBV20-1 and J is TRBJ1-2, with a weak D call TRBD1 (5 bases). The CDR3 contains 13 residues. V was pared by 6 bases and J by 4 bases, with 15 bases between. Germline-derived CDR1 and CDR2 are DFQATT and SNEGSKA (reference sequence). Here the CDR3 reads CSAPPGPGYGYTF. The CDR3 region has the DNA TGCAGTGCCCCACCGGGGCCGGGCTATGGCTACACCTTC.

The rearrangement links TRBV19 to TRBJ2-7; 13 bases align to TRBD2. The germline gives CDR1 LNHDA, CDR2 SQIVND (reference sequence). V shed 5 bases, J shed 4 bases, and the junction held 5 bases outside the gene matches. CDR3 length: 15 amino acids. CDR3 coding DNA: TGTGCCAGTAGTGCTAGGGGACTAGCGGGGTACGAGCAGTACTTC. Its translation is CASSARGLAGYEQYF. The full variable domain, in which reference TRBV19 and TRBJ2-7 provide the parts outside the CDR3, is DGGITQSPKYLFRKEGQNVTLSCEQNLNHDAMYWYRQDPGQGLRLIYYSQIVNDFQKGDIAEGYSVSREKKESFPLTVTSAQKNPTAFYLCASSARGLAGYEQYFGPGTRLTVT.

The chain combines TRBV20-1 with TRBJ2-7; 8 bases map to TRBD2. The V gene's germline CDR1 is DFQATT and CDR2 SNEGSKA (reference sequence). V shed 6 bases, J shed 6 bases, and the junction held 7 bases outside the gene matches. The CDR3 runs to 12 residues. Written as DNA, the CDR3 is TGCAGTGCCCGAAGCGGGAGTAGCGAGCAGTACTTC. Residues: CSARSGSSEQYF.

About this clonotype: A much larger clonotype is one base distant, so this may be a read error. The chain has TRBV15 and TRBJ1-5, with D unclear. The CDR3 runs to 16 residues. CDR1 is LNHNV and CDR2 is YYDKDF in the germline V gene (reference sequence). CDR3 DNA: TGTGTCACCAGCAGAGGACCCGGGAGAAGCAATCAGCCCCAGCATTTT. Protein: CVTSRGPGRSNQPQHF.

This chain connects TRBV13 to TRBJ2-7; TRBD2 agrees at 12 bases. Germline V lookup: CDR1 PRHDT, CDR2 FYEKMQ (reference sequence). The CDR3 runs 14 residues. The V gene end was trimmed by 5 bases and the J gene end by 5 bases; junction bases not matched to a gene: 4. The chain's CDR3 is CASSLRTSGDEQYF. The CDR3 coding sequence is TGTGCCAGCAGCCTACGGACTAGCGGGGACGAGCAGTACTTC.

On this clonotype: This sequence may be a read error, since a much larger clone differs from it by one base. The genes are TRBV7-9 and TRBJ1-2, with a possible D match to TRBD1 (5 bases). The CDR3 is 14 residues long. In germline, CDR1 is SEHNR, CDR2 FQNEAQ (reference sequence). The chain's CDR3 is CASSLTTGLGSYAF. The CDR3 nucleotides are TGTGCCAGCAGCTTAACTACGGGACTGGGGAGCTACGCCTTC.

There are a few counts of this clonotype. Here the CDR3 reads CASSRLAGGSGREQYF. In DNA form, the CDR3 reads TGTGCCAGCAGCCGACTAGCGGGAGGCTCGGGGAGGGAGCAGTACTTC. The genes are TRBV7-2 and TRBJ2-7; 13 positions agree with TRBD2. Per the germline V gene, CDR1 is SGHTA and CDR2 is FQGNSA. Trimming cost V 5 bases and J 7 bases; bases outside gene matches: 11. This CDR3 is 16 amino acids long.

This clonotype was seen repeatedly, ten times or more. The chain carries TRBV2 and TRBJ1-1; perhaps TRBD1 as D (5 bases). Per the germline V gene, CDR1 is SNHLY and CDR2 is FYNNEI. This CDR3 comprises 11 residues. The V and J ends lost 8 bases and 12 bases respectively, with 16 bases between them. The CDR3 DNA reads as TGTGCCAGCTATACACGAGGGACCCCTTTCTTT. Translating it yields CASYTRGTPFF.

This clonotype was seen a single time. V is TRBV5-6 and J is TRBJ2-3, with 11 bases identical to TRBD2. This CDR3 comprises 15 residues. The V and J ends lost 3 bases and 4 bases, in that order; junction bases with no gene match: 4. Germline assignment: CDR1 SGHDT and CDR2 YYEEEE. The CDR3 is CASSWDSGGADTQYF. The DNA of the CDR3 is TGTGCCAGCAGCTGGGATAGCGGGGGGGCAGATACGCAGTATTTT.

This clonotype was seen only a few times. This chain connects TRBV10-3 to TRBJ2-2, with 11 nucleotides matching TRBD2. The CDR3 is 18 amino acids. Trimming at V came to 10 bases and at J to 1 base, leaving 14 bases not matched to a gene. The V gene's germline CDR1 is ENHRY and CDR2 SYGVKD. The CDR3 DNA is TGTGCCAAGGGACTAGCGGAGCCGCGCCCCCTGAACACCGGGGAGCTGTTTTTT. As protein: CAKGLAEPRPLNTGELFF.

J is TRBJ2-3 and V is TRBV29-1; 8 bases are a match to TRBD2. V gave up 4 bases and J gave up 6 bases; unmatched junction bases: 6. Germline V CDR1 and CDR2: SQVTM, ANQGSEA. CDR3 length equals 13 residues. CDR3 residues: CSVGGLALDTQYF. CDR3 DNA sequence: TGCAGCGTTGGCGGACTAGCATTGGATACGCAGTATTTT.

The chain is built from TRBV6-5 and TRBJ2-7, with 8 bases fitting TRBD2. Germline-derived CDR1 and CDR2 are MNHEY and SVGAGI. The CDR3 totals 13 residues. V shed 8 bases, J shed 4 bases, and the junction held 7 bases outside the gene matches. The CDR3 protein is CASVRASGYEQYF. The CDR3 DNA follows: TGTGCCAGCGTGCGGGCTAGCGGGTACGAGCAGTACTTC.

This clonotype was recorded many times. The chain links TRBV7-8 to TRBJ1-2; 7 bases fit TRBD1. The CDR3 sequence is 16 residues long. The germline V gene encodes CDR1 SGHVS and CDR2 FQNEAQ. J gave up 5 bases and V 5 bases, and 14 bases lay outside the gene matches. Here the CDR3 DNA reads TGTGCCAGCAGCCGGGACCAGCGACAGGGAATATATGGCTACACCTTC. Residues: CASSRDQRQGIYGYTF.

This clonotype occurred once. V is TRBV7-9 and J is TRBJ1-1; 9 nucleotides line up with TRBD1. Trimming cost V 5 bases and J 2 bases; bases outside gene matches: 6. Germline V CDR1 and CDR2: SEHNR, FQNEAQ (reference sequence). This CDR3 comprises 15 residues. CDR3 region: CASSHIQGANTEAFF. The DNA for the CDR3 is TGTGCCAGCAGCCACATACAGGGGGCAAACACTGAAGCTTTCTTT.

The V and J genes are TRBV2 and TRBJ1-2; D may be TRBD1 (6 bases). Trimming removed 6 bases from V and 0 bases from J, with 17 bases in between. Germline values: CDR1 SNHLY, CDR2 FYNNEI. This CDR3 is built from 16 residues. CDR3: CASSSEPTGSNYGYTF. CDR3 nucleotide sequence: TGTGCCAGCAGCTCCGAACCTACAGGGTCTAACTATGGCTACACCTTC.

The rearrangement uses TRBV7-4 and TRBJ2-5; D is uncertain. CDR3 length equals 12 residues. The germline V gene has CDR1 SGHVT and CDR2 SQSDAQ. V lost 5 bases, J lost 5 bases, and 9 bases lay in between. The CDR3 bases are TGTGCCAGCAGCCAGCCCCTCGAGACCCAGTACTTC. Protein product: CASSQPLETQYF.

This chain connects TRBV12-5 to TRBJ2-2; possibly TRBD1 or TRBD2 for D (5 bases each). Germline V gives CDR1 LGHNT, CDR2 FRNRAP. The CDR3 contains 13 residues. Trimming stripped 5 bases from V and 5 bases from J, with 9 bases between. The CDR3 bases are TGTGCTAGTGGTCGGGACGAAACCGGGGAGCTGTTTTTT. Its translation: CASGRDETGELFF. Variable domain in full (rest from reference TRBV12-5 and TRBJ2-2): DARVTQTPRHKVTEMGQEVTMRCQPILGHNTVFWYRQTMMQGLELLAYFRNRAPLDDSGMPKDRFSAEMPDATLATLKIQPSEPRDSAVYFCASGRDETGELFFGEGSRLTVL.

The chain recombines TRBV7-3 with TRBJ2-5; unclear D gene. The length of the CDR3 is 13 residues. Germline V gene data show CDR1 as SGHTA and CDR2 as FQGTGA. V was cut by 1 base and J by 3 bases, with 6 bases left in between. CDR3 DNA sequence: TGTGCCAGCAGCTTAATTGGGAAAGAGACCCAGTACTTC. Its protein product is CASSLIGKETQYF. The full variable domain, in which reference TRBV7-3 and TRBJ2-5 provide the parts outside the CDR3, is GAGVSQTPSNKVTEKGKYVELRCDPISGHTALYWYRQSLGQGPEFLIYFQGTGAADDSGLPNDRFFAVRPEGSVSTLKIQRTERGDSAVYLCASSLIGKETQYFGPGTRLLVL.

Details on this clonotype: Germline is not matched at one junction end, which may reflect a read error. V and J are TRBV5-1 and TRBJ1-3; perhaps TRBD1 as D (5 bases). This CDR3 has 14 residues. Germline-derived CDR1 and CDR2 are SGHRS and YFSETQ. CDR3 loop: CVSSLDSSGNTIYF. CDR3 DNA sequence: TGCGTCAGCAGCCTCGACAGCTCTGGAAACACCATATATTTT.